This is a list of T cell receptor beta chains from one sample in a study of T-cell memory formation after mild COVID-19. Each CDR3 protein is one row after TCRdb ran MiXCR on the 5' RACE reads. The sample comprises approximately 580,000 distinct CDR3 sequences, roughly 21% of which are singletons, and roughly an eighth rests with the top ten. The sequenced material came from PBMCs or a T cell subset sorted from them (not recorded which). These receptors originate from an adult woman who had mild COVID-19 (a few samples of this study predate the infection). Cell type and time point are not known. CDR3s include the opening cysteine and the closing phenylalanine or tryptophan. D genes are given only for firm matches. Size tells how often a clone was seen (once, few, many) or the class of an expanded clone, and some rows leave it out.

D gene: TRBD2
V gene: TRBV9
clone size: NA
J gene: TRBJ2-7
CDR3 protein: CASSVGGLAGDMQYF
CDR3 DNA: TGTGCCAGCAGCGTGGGGGGACTAGCGGGTGACATGCAGTACTTC

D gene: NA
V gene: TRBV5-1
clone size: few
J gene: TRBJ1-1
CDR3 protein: CASSSIRIDRRPEAFF
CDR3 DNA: TGCGCCAGCAGCTCAATTCGCATTGATAGACGGCCTGAAGCTTTCTTT

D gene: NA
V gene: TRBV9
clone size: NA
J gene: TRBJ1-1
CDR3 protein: CASSVGWGTEAFF
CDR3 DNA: TGTGCCAGCAGCGTAGGTTGGGGGACTGAAGCTTTCTTT

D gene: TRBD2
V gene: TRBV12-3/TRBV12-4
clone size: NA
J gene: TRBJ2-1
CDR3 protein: CASGYSGGAFNEQFF
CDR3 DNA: TGTGCCAGCGGTTATAGCGGGGGGGCCTTCAATGAGCAGTTCTTC

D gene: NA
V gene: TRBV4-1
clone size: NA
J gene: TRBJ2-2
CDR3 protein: CASSLGGVTTGELFF
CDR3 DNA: TGCGCCAGCAGCCTCGGCGGGGTAACCACCGGGGAGCTGTTTTTT

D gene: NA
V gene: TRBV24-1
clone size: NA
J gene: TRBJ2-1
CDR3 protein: CATSDLRTSRYNEQFF
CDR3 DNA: TGTGCCACCAGTGATTTACGGACAAGTCGTTACAATGAGCAGTTCTTC

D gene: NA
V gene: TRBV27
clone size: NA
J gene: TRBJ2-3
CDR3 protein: CASGRGVWADTQYF
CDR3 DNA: TGTGCCAGTGGACGGGGCGTTTGGGCAGATACGCAGTATTTT

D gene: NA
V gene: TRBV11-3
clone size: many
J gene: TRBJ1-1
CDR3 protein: CASSLDPLGILQRSHSEAFF
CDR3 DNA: TGTGCCAGCAGCTTAGATCCATTAGGTATTTTACAGCGGAGTCATTCTGAAGCTTTCTTT

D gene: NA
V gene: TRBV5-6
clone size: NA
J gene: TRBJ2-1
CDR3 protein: CASSRQPGRNNEQFF
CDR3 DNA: TGTGCCAGCAGCCGACAGCCCGGTAGAAACAATGAGCAGTTCTTC

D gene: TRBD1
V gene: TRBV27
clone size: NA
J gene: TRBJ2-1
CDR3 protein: CASSFRDRIHNEQFF
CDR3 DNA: TGTGCCAGCAGTTTCCGGGACAGAATTCACAATGAGCAGTTCTTC

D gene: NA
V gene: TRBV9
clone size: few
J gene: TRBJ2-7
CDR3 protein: CASSVGASIYEQYF
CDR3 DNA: TGTGCCAGCAGCGTAGGAGCCTCTATCTACGAGCAGTACTTC

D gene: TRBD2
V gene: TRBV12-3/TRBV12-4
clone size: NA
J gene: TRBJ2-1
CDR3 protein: CASSRTSGVSYNEQFF
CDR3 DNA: TGTGCCAGCAGTAGGACTAGCGGTGTCTCCTACAATGAGCAGTTCTTC

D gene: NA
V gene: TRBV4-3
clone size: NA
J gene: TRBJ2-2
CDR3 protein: CASSHGTLYTGELFF
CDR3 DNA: TGCGCCAGCAGCCACGGGACCCTCTACACCGGGGAGCTGTTTTTT

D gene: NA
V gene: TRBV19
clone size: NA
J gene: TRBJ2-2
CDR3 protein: CASTYTGELFF
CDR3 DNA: TGTGCCAGTACTTACACCGGGGAGCTGTTTTTT

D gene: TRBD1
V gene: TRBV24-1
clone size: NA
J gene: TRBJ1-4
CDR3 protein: CATSDSTLIPGQIF
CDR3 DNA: TGTGCCACCAGTGATTCGACCCTCATTCCGGGACAGATTTTT

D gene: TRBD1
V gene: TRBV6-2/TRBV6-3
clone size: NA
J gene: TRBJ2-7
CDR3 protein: CASSLPWTGTYEQYF
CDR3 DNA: TGTGCCAGCAGCCTCCCTTGGACAGGAACCTACGAGCAGTACTTC